Listed here are 14 T cell receptor beta chains from one sample, sequenced in a study of tumour-infiltrating T cells in Burkitt lymphoma. Sequenced by immunoSEQ multiplex PCR; TCRdb stores in-frame clones only, minus some. The table lists about 4,400 clones, around 80% of them singletons. The sample consisted of tumor tissue. The source is a human donor with diffuse large B-cell lymphoma. Some clones in this sample may be carry-over from other donors' samples.

As regards this clone: The same CDR3 arises from other DNA sequences in this sample as well. The rearrangement uses TRBV19 and TRBJ2-5; D is undetermined. The V gene's germline CDR1 is LNHDA and CDR2 SQIVND (reference sequence). V was clipped by 0 bases and J by 1 base, with 3 bases between them. The CDR3 runs 13 residues. This chain's CDR3 is CASSIDIQETQYF. The CDR3 DNA is TGTGCCAGTAGTATAGACATCCAAGAGACCCAGTACTTC.

The J gene is TRBJ2-5, the V gene TRBV5-1; 8 bases are a match to TRBD2. Germline V gives CDR1 SGHRS, CDR2 YFSETQ. The CDR3 runs 14 residues. V gave up 4 bases and J gave up 2 bases; unmatched junction bases: 4. The CDR3 coding sequence is TGCGCCAGCAGCGGCGGGACTAGTCAAGAGACCCAGTACTTC. It specifies CASSGGTSQETQYF.

This chain joins TRBV6-5 and TRBJ1-3; 8 bases map to TRBD1. The V and J ends lost 5 bases and 4 bases, in that order; junction bases with no gene match: 1. Germline V lookup: CDR1 MNHEY, CDR2 SVGAGI. This CDR3 comprises 13 residues. CDR3 sequence (DNA): TGTGCCAGCAGTGGGGACAGGGGAAACACCATATATTTT. Amino acids: CASSGDRGNTIYF.

V usage is TRBV19 and J usage is TRBJ1-5; D is perhaps TRBD1 (6 bases). Trimming removed 7 bases from V and 7 bases from J, with 11 bases in between. Per the germline V gene, CDR1 is LNHDA and CDR2 is SQIVND (reference sequence). The CDR3 length is 12 residues. The CDR3 here is CASTRGEQPQHF. CDR3 coding DNA: TGTGCCAGTACCAGGGGAGAACAGCCCCAGCATTTT.

The chain recombines TRBV6-6 with TRBJ2-7; a weak D match, TRBD1 (6 bases). V was cut by 2 bases and J by 5 bases, with 10 bases left in between. Per germline, CDR1 MNHNY and CDR2 SVGAGI (reference sequence). CDR3 length: 13 residues. DNA of the CDR3: TGTGCCAGCAGTTACGGTCACAGGGACGAGCAGTACTTC. This codes for CASSYGHRDEQYF.

The chain recombines TRBV6-6 with TRBJ1-2; D gene ambiguous. V dropped 2 bases and J dropped 3 bases, with 7 bases sitting between them. The CDR3 has 13 amino acids. CDR1 MNHNY and CDR2 SVGAGI come from the germline V gene (reference sequence). The CDR3 DNA reads TGTGCCAGCAGTTACGCGGGAGACTATGGCTACACCTTC. Protein product: CASSYAGDYGYTF.

The chain recombines TRBV30 with TRBJ2-7; a weak D match, TRBD2 (6 bases). The CDR3 is made up of 13 amino acids. Germline assignment: CDR1 GTSNPN and CDR2 SVGIG (reference sequence). Trimming removed 4 bases at V and 1 base at J, with 11 bases between. The CDR3 reads CAWKGGDSYEQYF. DNA for the CDR3: TGTGCCTGGAAAGGAGGGGATTCCTACGAGCAGTACTTC.

The chain has TRBV2 and TRBJ2-3, with D perhaps TRBD1 (5 bases). The CDR3 length is 14 residues. Trimming cost V 7 bases and J 6 bases, with 17 bases left between them. Germline V gene data show CDR1 as SNHLY and CDR2 as FYNNEI. CDR3 DNA sequence: TGTGCCAGCAATGGGGCAATACTATGGGATACGCAGTATTTT. It encodes CASNGAILWDTQYF. The full variable domain, with the rest looked up from reference TRBV2 and TRBJ2-3, is EPEVTQTPSHQVTQMGQEVILRCVPISNHLYFYWYRQILGQKVEFLVSFYNNEISEKSEIFDDQFSVERPDGSNFTLKIRSTKLEDSAMYFCASNGAILWDTQYFGPGTRLTVL.

This clone was found a few times. The chain has TRBV6-6 and TRBJ2-5, with D possibly TRBD1 on 6 matching bases. The CDR3 sequence is 14 residues long. Trimming pared 4 bases from V and 5 bases from J, leaving 14 bases between. CDR1 is MNHNY and CDR2 is SVGAGI in the germline V gene (reference sequence). In DNA form, the CDR3 reads TGTGCCAGCAGTTTACAGGGTGGCGGGGAGACCCAGTACTTC. Protein product: CASSLQGGGETQYF.

V and J are TRBV30 and TRBJ1-5; D gene unclear. This CDR3 is 15 amino acids long. V lost 2 bases and J lost 5, with 16 bases in between. Germline V gene lookup returns CDR1 GTSNPN and CDR2 SVGIG (reference sequence). The CDR3 loop reads CAWSPSHSLYQPQHF. The CDR3 DNA reads TGTGCCTGGAGTCCCTCCCACAGCCTTTATCAGCCCCAGCATTTT.

The gene calls are TRBV9 and TRBJ2-1; D gene unclear. With 3 bases removed from V and 7 bases from J, the gap between germline ends came to 5 bases. The CDR3 extends over 11 amino acids. CDR1 is SGDLS and CDR2 is YYNGEE in the germline V gene. CDR3 coding DNA: TGTGCCAGCAGCGCGAGGAATGAGCAGTTCTTC. As protein: CASSARNEQFF.

The chain carries TRBV5-1 and TRBJ2-3, with 10 bases matching TRBD1. CDR1 and CDR2 from the germline V gene are SGHRS and YFSETQ. The CDR3 is 15 amino acids. Trimming took 4 bases from V and 5 from J; bases not matched to a gene: 7. The chain's CDR3 is CASSLTGGSEDTQYF. CDR3 sequence (DNA): TGCGCCAGCAGCCTGACAGGGGGCAGTGAAGATACGCAGTATTTT.

The chain has TRBV5-1 and TRBJ2-7; tentatively, D is TRBD1 (5 bases). The CDR3 length is 15 residues. Between the trimmed V and J ends, which lost 1 base and 4 bases, there was a span of 15 bases. Germline lookup yields CDR1 SGHRS and CDR2 YFSETQ. This chain's CDR3 is CASSLTGPSTYEQYF. As DNA, the CDR3 is TGCGCCAGCAGCTTGACAGGCCCCTCTACTTACGAGCAGTACTTC.

The chain employs TRBV27 and TRBJ1-6; unclear D gene. This CDR3 comprises 12 residues. Germline V lookup: CDR1 MNHEY, CDR2 SMNVEV (reference sequence). Between the trimmed V and J ends, which lost 0 bases and 15 bases, there was a span of 9 bases. The CDR3 sequence is CASSLSIGYLHF. The CDR3 DNA sequence: TGTGCCAGCAGTTTATCGATCGGTTACCTCCACTTT.